These 14 T cell receptor beta chains were all obtained from the same sample, sequenced in a study of T cell responses to AZD1222 COVID-19 vaccine. Produced via immunoSEQ multiplex PCR; TCRdb's table is partial and in-frame only. Here the sample spans about 130,000 clones, about 93% being singletons. Sequenced here: peripheral blood, sampled on day 0 of AZD1222 vaccination. These receptors came from an adult in good health.

This chain links TRBV3-1 (or the pseudogene TRBV3-2) with TRBJ1-2; tentative D call: TRBD1 (5 bases). V shed 4 bases and J shed 1 base, with 13 bases lying between them. CDR1 LGHDT and CDR2 YNNKEL come from the germline V gene (reference sequence). The CDR3 is made up of 15 amino acids. The CDR3, as DNA: TGTGCCAGCAGCCCCAGGGTGGGCCTTAACTATGGCTACACCTTC. Translated: CASSPRVGLNYGYTF.

This clone was observed a single time. V gene TRBV12-3 or TRBV12-4 combines with J gene TRBJ1-5; D gene ambiguous. V gave up 5 bases and J gave up 9 bases, with 8 bases separating them. The CDR3 totals 11 residues. The CDR3 coding sequence is TGTGCCAGCAGTATCAGTGGGCCCCAGCATTTT. Residues: CASSISGPQHF.

This rearrangement joins TRBV5-1 to TRBJ1-1; D call uncertain. The ends were cut back, 3 bases at V and 1 base at J, with 7 bases in the middle. The CDR3 has 13 residues. Looked up from germline, CDR1 is SGHRS and CDR2 is YFSETQ. In nucleotides, the CDR3 is TGCGCCAGCAGCTCCGTTTCGAACACTGAAGCTTTCTTT. Residues: CASSSVSNTEAFF.

This chain joins TRBV27 and TRBJ2-3, with D tentatively TRBD2 (6 bases). Germline CDR1 MNHEY, CDR2 SMNVEV (reference sequence). This CDR3 contains 15 residues. V was trimmed by 6 bases and J by 4 bases, leaving 17 bases between them. The CDR3 loop is CASRRFLGGADTQYF. The CDR3 DNA sequence: TGTGCCAGCAGACGATTCCTCGGAGGGGCAGATACGCAGTATTTT.

V is TRBV29-1 and J is TRBJ2-1, with a possible D match to TRBD2 (7 bases). This CDR3 comprises 19 residues. Germline assignment: CDR1 SQVTM and CDR2 ANQGSEA. The germline V and J ends were trimmed by 3 bases and 0 bases, with 24 bases remaining between them. Here the CDR3 DNA reads TGCAGCGTTGAGTTTAGGGAGGGGGGACTTTTGAGCTCCTACAATGAGCAGTTCTTC. Its translation is CSVEFREGGLLSSYNEQFF.

This clone was observed once. The CDR3 DNA sequence: TGTGCCAGCAGCGTAGCTTTGGGGGGAGCTTTTGAAGCTTTCTTT. Its translation: CASSVALGGAFEAFF. The chain joins TRBV9 to TRBJ1-1; a possible D gene is TRBD1 (5 bases). Trimming cost V 0 bases and J 7 bases, with 16 bases left between them. CDR3 length: 15 amino acids. The germline CDR1 and CDR2 sequences are SGDLS and YYNGEE. The variable domain in full, with the rest retrieved from reference TRBV9 and TRBJ1-1, is DSGVTQTPKHLITATGQRVTLRCSPRSGDLSVYWYQQSLDQGLQFLIQYYNGEERAKGNILERFSAQQFPDLHSELNLSSLELGDSALYFCASSVALGGAFEAFFGQGTRLTVV.

The V call is TRBV5-1, the J call TRBJ1-3; TRBD1 might be the D (6 bases). V was clipped by 4 bases and J by 6 bases, with 11 bases between them. Germline assignment: CDR1 SGHRS and CDR2 YFSETQ. The CDR3 is made up of 13 amino acids. Here the CDR3 reads CASSRGDENTIYF. CDR3 nucleotide sequence: TGCGCCAGCAGCAGGGGGGATGAAAACACCATATATTTT.

There are a few counts of this clone. The rearrangement links TRBV11-2 to TRBJ1-6; tentative D call: TRBD1 (5 bases). The germline V gene has CDR1 SGHAT and CDR2 FQNNGV. The CDR3 length is 15 residues. Between the trimmed V and J ends, which lost 2 bases and 9 bases, there was a span of 14 bases. CDR3 protein: CASSLTGRRTSPLHF. CDR3 in DNA: TGTGCCAGCAGCTTAACGGGACGGAGAACTTCACCCCTCCACTTT.

CDR3 bases: TGTGCCAGCACCATAAGGAGAGACAATGGCTACACCTTC. Translation gives CASTIRRDNGYTF. The V and J genes are TRBV6-5 and TRBJ1-2; D is ambiguous. The CDR3 is 13 amino acids. Trimming took 7 bases from V and 6 from J, leaving 15 bases between them. Germline V gene sequence: CDR1 MNHEY, CDR2 SVGAGI.

The chain is built from TRBV5-1 and TRBJ1-6, with a weak D call TRBD1 (5 bases). Germline values: CDR1 SGHRS, CDR2 YFSETQ. V was shortened by 0 bases and J by 8 bases, with 12 bases between the two germline ends. The CDR3 has 15 residues. The CDR3 loop is CASSLGRAYDSPLHF. DNA of the CDR3: TGCGCCAGCAGCTTGGGCAGGGCATATGATTCACCCCTCCACTTT.

In DNA, the CDR3 is TGTGCCAGCAGTCTATTGACAGGGGCAGACTCACCCCTCCACTTT. As protein: CASSLLTGADSPLHF. The chain employs TRBV11-2 and TRBJ1-6; 8 nucleotides line up with TRBD1. CDR3 length equals 15 residues. Unmatched junction bases numbered 11, after V lost 6 bases and J lost 10 bases. Germline lookup yields CDR1 SGHAT and CDR2 FQNNGV.

In this sample, this clone turned up once. The chain recombines TRBV5-1 with TRBJ1-1; D is uncertain. This CDR3 comprises 15 residues. V was pared by 2 bases and J by 1 base, with 12 bases between. Germline V gene data show CDR1 as SGHRS and CDR2 as YFSETQ. The CDR3 protein is CASSFISGPNTEAFF. The CDR3 DNA is TGCGCCAGCAGCTTTATCTCCGGCCCGAACACTGAAGCTTTCTTT.

V and J are TRBV7-2 and TRBJ1-5; the D gene is possibly TRBD1 (5 bases). The CDR3 has 19 residues. Trimming cost V 2 bases and J 0 bases, with 20 bases left between them. CDR1 and CDR2 (germline): SGHTA, FQGNSA. The CDR3 loop reads CASSLNRPTAQYSNQPQHF. The CDR3 DNA follows: TGTGCCAGCAGCTTAAATCGGCCGACAGCCCAATATAGCAATCAGCCCCAGCATTTT.

The chain is built from TRBV4-1 and TRBJ2-1, with D possibly being TRBD1 or TRBD2 (5 bases each). The V and J ends lost 4 bases and 4 bases respectively, with 17 bases between them. Per germline, CDR1 MGHRA and CDR2 YSYEKL. This CDR3 is 16 amino acids long. In nucleotides, the CDR3 is TGCGCCAGCAGCCTGTCCCCGCCGGGGCCGTACAATGAGCAGTTCTTC. Translating gives CASSLSPPGPYNEQFF.